This T cell receptor (beta chain) stems from a study of blood T cell repertoires in COVID-19. The overall study: Material from acute and convalescent COVID-19 was sourced from the United States, Italy and Spain. Sample material is recorded as cDNA or gDNA derived from T cells, B-cell-depleted T cells, or PBMCs.

The V gene's germline CDR1 is KGHDR and CDR2 SFDVKD. The ends lost 7 bases at V and 7 bases at J; junction bases unmatched: 7. The CDR3 totals 14 residues. Study processing details: From reference gene primer amplification, estimates of nucleated cell counts were derived. Only in-frame clones appear in the TCRdb table, and some are missing; sequencing was by immunoSEQ multiplex PCR. The D gene and trimming were derived from the DNA, and the V and J assignments and clone size from that table. The sample consists of approximately 230,000 clones, approximately 86% of them appearing once. The chain recombines TRBV24-1 with TRBJ2-2, with TRBD2 identical over 8 bases. This TCR came from an elderly man with acute or convalescent COVID-19. Sequenced material: peripheral blood. The CDR3 region is CATRGAGEVGELFF. The CDR3 DNA reads TGTGCCACCAGGGGAGCGGGAGAAGTCGGGGAGCTGTTTTTT.